These 21 T cell receptor beta chains were all obtained from the same sample, sequenced in a study of cytomegalovirus exposure and HLA in healthy donors. In the PCR, 60 Vbeta and 13 Jbeta primers were used. Sequencing used immunoSEQ multiplex PCR; TCRdb keeps in-frame clones, though not all of them. The sample shows approximately 190,000 clones, 75% to 90% of them seen only once. The material sequenced was PBMCs. The receptors here all came from a woman aged 50 to 60 in good health and CMV-seropositive.

The rearrangement joins TRBV10-3 to TRBJ1-2, with 8 nucleotides matching TRBD1. The CDR3 runs 15 residues. J lost 7 bases, V lost 0 bases, and 7 bases had no gene match. The germline gives CDR1 ENHRY, CDR2 SYGVKD. CDR3 nucleotide sequence: TGTGCCATCAGTGAGTCTCAGGGGGCATTAGGTGGCTACACCTTC. It encodes CAISESQGALGGYTF.

The chain carries TRBV10-3 and TRBJ2-1; the match to TRBD2 covers 9 bases. CDR3 length equals 15 residues. CDR1 is ENHRY and CDR2 is SYGVKD in the germline V gene. Unmatched junction bases numbered 8, after V lost 2 bases and J lost 9 bases. In DNA form, the CDR3 reads TGTGCCATCAGTGAGATTAGCGGGAGTAGCGGTGAGCAGTTCTTC. Translated, it gives CAISEISGSSGEQFF.

The rearrangement uses TRBV2 and TRBJ2-5; perhaps TRBD2 as D (6 bases). The J call may not be correct, given that the DNA end is closer to TRBJ2-7. The germline V gene has CDR1 SNHLY and CDR2 FYNNEI. The CDR3 sequence is 15 residues long. The CDR3 nucleotides are TGTGCCAGCAGTGAGACCGGGACTTACCTTTACGAGCAGTACTTC. Protein product: CASSETGTYLYEQYF.

V and J are TRBV19 and TRBJ1-5; no definite D call. Germline V gene data show CDR1 as LNHDA and CDR2 as SQIVND (reference sequence). This CDR3 contains 15 residues. With 6 bases removed from V and 2 bases from J, the gap between germline ends came to 14 bases. The CDR3 here is CASRLGGQGNQPQHF. CDR3 nucleotide sequence: TGTGCCAGTAGGCTGGGAGGGCAAGGCAATCAGCCCCAGCATTTT. Together with reference TRBV19 and TRBJ1-5, the CDR3 gives the full variable domain: DGGITQSPKYLFRKEGQNVTLSCEQNLNHDAMYWYRQDPGQGLRLIYYSQIVNDFQKGDIAEGYSVSREKKESFPLTVTSAQKNPTAFYLCASRLGGQGNQPQHFGDGTRLSIL.

The count of this clone is one. CDR3: CASNRLAGGLRTQYF. CDR3 bases: TGTGCCAGCAACCGACTAGCGGGGGGCCTTAGGACCCAGTACTTC. This chain uses TRBV11-2 with TRBJ2-5; TRBD2 agrees at 13 bases. The CDR3 has 15 amino acids. Germline CDR1 reads SGHAT; CDR2 reads FQNNGV. Unmatched junction bases numbered 9, after V lost 7 bases and J lost 7 bases. Looking up the rest from reference TRBV11-2 and TRBJ2-5 gives the full variable domain: EAGVAQSPRYKIIEKRQSVAFWCNPISGHATLYWYQQILGQGPKLLIQFQNNGVVDDSQLPKDRFSAERLKGVDSTLKIQPAKLEDSAVYLCASNRLAGGLRTQYFGPGTRLLVL.

The genes are TRBV5-1 and TRBJ1-1; possible D gene TRBD1, 5 bases. Germline assignment: CDR1 SGHRS and CDR2 YFSETQ. CDR3 length equals 13 residues. The V and J ends lost 7 bases and 8 bases respectively, with 18 bases between them. DNA for the CDR3: TGCGCCAGCGCCGTCAGCTGGGGGGAAGAAGCTTTCTTT. Translated: CASAVSWGEEAFF.

This rearrangement joins TRBV6-1 to TRBJ2-7; TRBD2 is a possible D gene (6 bases). V shed 7 bases and J shed 0 bases, with 16 bases lying between them. In germline, CDR1 is MNHNS, CDR2 SASEGT. This CDR3 is built from 15 residues. The CDR3 sequence is CASKGWGGISYEQYF. Here the CDR3 DNA reads TGTGCCAGCAAAGGGTGGGGAGGCATCTCCTACGAGCAGTACTTC.

This chain connects TRBV6-4 to TRBJ1-1; no clear D. The CDR3 loop spans 13 amino acids. V lost 6 bases and J lost 4, with 12 bases in between. Germline V CDR1 and CDR2: MRHNA, SNTAGT. CDR3 in DNA: TGTGCCAGCAGACTGGAAGAGGGCACTGAAGCTTTCTTT. Its protein product is CASRLEEGTEAFF.

The chain is built from TRBV18 and TRBJ2-3, with 9 bases lining up with TRBD2. There are 16 residues in the CDR3. V dropped 0 bases and J dropped 3; count of bases not matched to a gene: 4. Per the germline V gene, CDR1 is KGHSH and CDR2 is LQKENI. In nucleotides, the CDR3 is TGTGCCAGCTCACCACCTAGCGGGAGTGTGACAGATACGCAGTATTTT. Residues: CASSPPSGSVTDTQYF.

The rearrangement links TRBV6-1 to TRBJ2-7; TRBD2 is a possible D gene (5 bases). This CDR3 spans 16 amino acids. The V and J ends lost 1 base and 4 bases respectively, with 17 bases between them. Germline loops: CDR1 MNHNS, CDR2 SASEGT. The CDR3 region has the DNA TGTGCCAGCAGTGAAGAGAAGCGGAGCTCCCCTTACGAGCAGTACTTC. Translation gives CASSEEKRSSPYEQYF.

This clone was seen a single time. This sequence joins TRBV28 and TRBJ1-1, with D perhaps matching TRBD1 (6 bases). This CDR3 comprises 15 residues. The germline CDR1 and CDR2 sequences are MDHEN and SYDVKM. Trimming cost V 6 bases and J 1 base, with 15 bases left between them. The DNA for the CDR3 is TGTGCCAGCAGCCGAGGGGCCAGGGGGAACACTGAAGCTTTCTTT. This sequence encodes CASSRGARGNTEAFF.

The rearrangement uses TRBV7-2 and TRBJ2-1, with TRBD2 matching 8 bases. Germline-derived CDR1 and CDR2 are SGHTA and FQGNSA. V lost 5 bases, J lost 0 bases, and 6 bases stayed unmatched. The CDR3 sequence is 16 residues long. CDR3 protein: CASSPVAGSSYNEQFF. CDR3 nucleotide sequence: TGTGCCAGCAGCCCCGTAGCGGGGAGCTCCTACAATGAGCAGTTCTTC.

The V gene is TRBV6-1, the J gene TRBJ1-5; the D gene is possibly TRBD1 (6 bases). The CDR3 runs to 15 residues. CDR1 is MNHNS and CDR2 is SASEGT in the germline V gene. V was cut by 1 base and J by 0 bases, with 7 bases left in between. The CDR3 nucleotides read TGTGCCAGCAGTGAAGGGACAGTTAGCAATCAGCCCCAGCATTTT. This sequence encodes CASSEGTVSNQPQHF.

The rearrangement uses TRBV5-6 and TRBJ2-2, with 9 bases that match TRBD1. Germline V gives CDR1 SGHDT, CDR2 YYEEEE. Trimming removed 5 bases from V and 1 base from J; junction bases left unmatched: 9. The CDR3 is 17 amino acids. In DNA form, the CDR3 reads TGTGCCAGCAGGTATTTATCGGGACAGGGGAACACCGGGGAGCTGTTTTTT. Its protein product is CASRYLSGQGNTGELFF.

The chain has TRBV15 and TRBJ2-3; 8 positions match TRBD2. Germline V gives CDR1 LNHNV, CDR2 YYDKDF (reference sequence). CDR3 length equals 15 residues. Trimming took 5 bases from V and 3 from J; bases not matched to a gene: 7. CDR3 bases: TGTGCCACCAGCGCTCCTTTAGCGGGGACAGATACGCAGTATTTT. Translation gives CATSAPLAGTDTQYF.

This clone was recorded once. The rearrangement uses TRBV27 and TRBJ2-7; D possibly corresponds to TRBD1 (6 bases). In germline, CDR1 is MNHEY, CDR2 SMNVEV (reference sequence). V gave up 6 bases and J gave up 1 base, with 16 bases separating them. The CDR3 extends over 15 amino acids. The chain's CDR3 is CASRPQGHPSYEQYF. In DNA form, the CDR3 reads TGTGCCAGCAGACCACAGGGTCATCCATCCTACGAGCAGTACTTC.

The chain is built from TRBV28 and TRBJ1-1, with a possible D match to TRBD1 (5 bases). CDR3 size: 16 residues. Germline-derived CDR1 and CDR2 are MDHEN and SYDVKM. The V end was cut by 6 bases, the J end by 2 bases, with 19 bases between. DNA for the CDR3: TGTGCCAGCAGCCGGGGTGGAGGGGTATTTAACACTGAAGCTTTCTTT. Protein: CASSRGGGVFNTEAFF.

The chain links TRBV28 to TRBJ1-1, with D hard to call. The CDR3 covers 14 residues. Germline V CDR1 and CDR2: MDHEN, SYDVKM. Trimming took off 4 bases at V and 5 bases at J, with 14 bases between the two ends. Here the CDR3 DNA reads TGTGCCAGCAGTTCGAGACTAATTCGTACTGAAGCTTTCTTT. This codes for CASSSRLIRTEAFF.

In the case of this clone: A read error may produce the germline difference seen at one junction end. The CDR3 protein is CAISEEQGAVNSQYF. In nucleotides, the CDR3 is TGTGCCATCAGTGAAGAACAGGGGGCGGTGAACAGTCAGTACTTC. V gene TRBV10-3 combines with J gene TRBJ2-4; 9 nucleotides match TRBD1. Germline V gene lookup returns CDR1 ENHRY and CDR2 SYGVKD. The CDR3 totals 15 residues.

The genes are TRBV7-3 and TRBJ2-1; TRBD2 agrees at 7 bases. Germline V gene data show CDR1 as SGHTA and CDR2 as FQGTGA. This CDR3 spans 14 amino acids. With V trimmed by 5 bases and J by 5 bases, 6 bases remained unmatched. CDR3 region: CASSPRDYDNEQFF. In DNA form, the CDR3 reads TGTGCCAGCAGCCCCCGGGACTATGACAATGAGCAGTTCTTC.

The chain couples TRBV7-7 to TRBJ2-1; 8 positions match TRBD2. This CDR3 contains 15 residues. The V segment lost 2 bases and the J segment 10 bases; nucleotides outside the gene matches: 10. The germline V gene has CDR1 SSHAT and CDR2 FNYEAQ (reference sequence). CDR3 DNA: TGTGCCAGCAGCTTAACCAGCGGGGGAGGGGGGGAGCAGTTCTTC. This codes for CASSLTSGGGGEQFF.